These 32 T cell receptor beta chains originate from one sample sequenced in a study of blood T cell repertoires in COVID-19 (dated by TCRdb to the early 2020s). Libraries were prepared through the immunoSEQ multiplex PCR assay. TCRdb re-hosts the immuneACCESS table, in-frame sequences only. Its copies lack some clones; in the studies checked, an unresolved V gene accounts for under half of them, and the cause for the rest is not known. This sample gives some 200,000 clones in total; 86% of them show up just once. Together, the top ten hold 3.5% to 4.5% of the sample. Source material: PBMCs or T cells enriched from blood (not recorded which). These receptors were collected from a woman aged 40 to 55 with acute COVID-19.

This clone was detected a few times. This chain connects TRBV19 to TRBJ2-2; 7 nucleotides line up with TRBD1. With V trimmed by 9 bases and J by 1 base, 11 bases remained unmatched. CDR3 size: 16 residues. The germline gives CDR1 LNHDA, CDR2 SQIVND (reference sequence). DNA for the CDR3: TGTGCCAGCACTGAAGGGGGACAGCTGAACACCGGGGAGCTGTTTTTT. Protein product: CASTEGGQLNTGELFF.

Concerning this clone: The sample has other DNA sequences that encode this CDR3 too. The chain has TRBV12-3 or TRBV12-4 and TRBJ1-1, with 7 positions matching TRBD1. V lost 6 bases to trimming and J lost 5 bases; unmatched junction nucleotides: 6. This CDR3 is built from 13 residues. CDR3 loop: CASSPTGRTEAFF. For the CDR3, the DNA is TGTGCCAGCAGCCCGACAGGGAGGACTGAAGCTTTCTTT.

J is TRBJ1-4 and V is TRBV29-1; 7 bases are a match to TRBD1. Germline V gene lookup returns CDR1 SQVTM and CDR2 ANQGSEA. V was pared by 6 bases and J by 7 bases, with 14 bases of the junction left unmatched. CDR3 length: 15 amino acids. CDR3 amino acids: CSVRMQTGRLEKLFF. CDR3 DNA: TGCAGCGTGAGAATGCAGACAGGGCGTCTTGAAAAACTGTTTTTT.

The table lists this clone with a count of one. The J gene is TRBJ2-4, the V gene TRBV2, with 11 bases matching TRBD2. After removal of 5 bases from V and 0 bases from J, the junction contained 12 bases not matched to a gene. The CDR3 covers 19 residues. Germline V gives CDR1 SNHLY, CDR2 FYNNEI. The CDR3 is CASSQSLAGGQLAKNIQYF. For the CDR3, the DNA is TGTGCCAGCAGTCAATCTCTAGCGGGGGGACAACTAGCCAAAAACATTCAGTACTTC.

This clone was seen more than once but under ten times. The chain joins TRBV18 to TRBJ1-1; D possibly corresponds to TRBD1 (5 bases). The CDR3 totals 13 residues. Per the germline V gene, CDR1 is KGHSH and CDR2 is LQKENI. V lost 4 bases to trimming and J lost 7 bases, with 13 bases between them. CDR3 protein: CASSRTTEIEAFF. For the CDR3, the DNA is TGTGCCAGCTCACGGACGACAGAGATTGAAGCTTTCTTT.

The CDR3 nucleotides are TGTGCCAGCCGTGGCCAGGGTGATGGCTACACCTTC. This translates into CASRGQGDGYTF. The genes are TRBV12-3 or TRBV12-4 and TRBJ1-2, with D maybe TRBD1 (5 bases). The CDR3 totals 12 residues. V lost 8 bases and J 6 bases, leaving 13 bases between the germline ends.

This rearrangement joins TRBV7-8 to TRBJ1-2, with TRBD1 as a possible D gene (5 bases). The CDR3 has 15 residues. From germline, CDR1 is SGHVS and CDR2 FQNEAQ. Trimming pared 0 bases from V and 2 bases from J, leaving 10 bases between. For the CDR3, the DNA is TGTGCCAGCAGCTTAGCGAGAACAGGCAACTATGGCTACACCTTC. This gives the protein CASSLARTGNYGYTF.

This rearrangement joins TRBV3-1 (or the pseudogene TRBV3-2) to TRBJ2-1, with 14 bases lining up with TRBD2. The germline CDR1 and CDR2 sequences are LGHDT and YNNKEL (reference sequence). The CDR3 runs to 19 residues. Trimming cost V 7 bases and J 2 bases; bases outside gene matches: 13. The CDR3 sequence: CASIPVTSGGASAYNEQFF. The CDR3 DNA is TGTGCCAGCATCCCCGTGACTAGCGGGGGGGCCAGTGCCTACAATGAGCAGTTCTTC.

The CDR3 is CASRPDRGLGNYGYTF. The CDR3 DNA reads as TGTGCCAGCAGACCGGACAGGGGGCTCGGAAACTATGGCTACACCTTC. This rearrangement joins TRBV3-1 (or the pseudogene TRBV3-2) to TRBJ1-2; 11 positions agree with TRBD1. The V gene end was trimmed by 6 bases and the J gene end by 2 bases; junction bases not matched to a gene: 8. Germline CDR1 is LGHDT and CDR2 is YNNKEL (reference sequence). The CDR3 loop spans 16 amino acids.

This clone came up once. This chain uses TRBV27 with TRBJ2-1, with a possible D match to TRBD1 (6 bases). Trimming removed 5 bases from V and 8 bases from J, with 28 bases in between. The length of the CDR3 is 18 residues. Germline CDR1 reads MNHEY; CDR2 reads SMNVEV (reference sequence). This CDR3 reads CASSLRPGHSEWSYEQFF. DNA of the CDR3: TGTGCCAGCAGTCTAAGACCGGGACACTCAGAGTGGTCGTATGAGCAGTTCTTC.

V gene TRBV14 combines with J gene TRBJ1-4, with D unclear. The CDR3 extends over 16 amino acids. V was trimmed by 0 bases and J by 5 bases, leaving 13 bases between them. Germline V CDR1 and CDR2: SGHDN, FVKESK. Here the CDR3 DNA reads TGTGCCAGCAGCCAAGATCCGCAGGTATCGAATGAAAAACTGTTTTTT. This translates into CASSQDPQVSNEKLFF.

The J gene is TRBJ1-2, the V gene TRBV5-5; perhaps TRBD1 as D (5 bases). Germline V gene lookup returns CDR1 SGHKS and CDR2 YYEKEE (reference sequence). Deletions cut 4 bases from V and 3 bases from J, with 10 bases between. CDR3 length: 13 amino acids. The CDR3 reads CASSPGGDYGYTF. Here the CDR3 DNA reads TGTGCCAGCAGCCCGGGGGGTGACTATGGCTACACCTTC.

This chain links TRBV6-1 with TRBJ1-1, with TRBD1 as a possible D gene (6 bases). The CDR3 covers 15 residues. V lost 2 bases, J lost 5 bases, and 15 bases lay in between. Germline CDR1 and CDR2: MNHNS and SASEGT. CDR3 in DNA: TGTGCCAGCAGTGAATCCCGGCAGGGGATAACTGAAGCTTTCTTT. Translated, it gives CASSESRQGITEAFF.

The V and J genes are TRBV3-1 (or the pseudogene TRBV3-2) and TRBJ2-5, with D perhaps TRBD1 (5 bases). The CDR3 is made up of 17 amino acids. The germline CDR1 and CDR2 sequences are LGHDT and YNNKEL (reference sequence). Trimming stripped 4 bases from V and 3 bases from J, with 21 bases between. The CDR3 sequence: CASSRSRDSRVKETQYF. The CDR3, as DNA: TGTGCCAGCAGCCGATCCCGAGACAGCCGAGTGAAAGAGACCCAGTACTTC.

The chain links TRBV20-1 to TRBJ2-7, with TRBD1 identical over 9 bases. The CDR3 loop spans 14 amino acids. Germline V gives CDR1 DFQATT, CDR2 SNEGSKA (reference sequence). J gave up 0 bases and V 3 bases, and 3 bases lay outside the gene matches. Written as DNA, the CDR3 is TGCAGTGCTAGTAGGACAGGGGACTCCTACGAGCAGTACTTC. Its translation: CSASRTGDSYEQYF.

This rearrangement joins TRBV5-4 to TRBJ2-2; 15 nucleotides line up with TRBD2. V lost 3 bases and J lost 7; bases outside the gene matches: 4. Germline assignment: CDR1 SGHNT and CDR2 YYREEE (reference sequence). This CDR3 spans 16 amino acids. The chain's CDR3 is CASSWTSGGAFGELFF. The CDR3 bases are TGTGCCAGCAGCTGGACTAGCGGGGGGGCTTTCGGGGAGCTGTTTTTT.

The V call is TRBV6-5, the J call TRBJ1-5, with 7 bases aligning to TRBD1. Germline V CDR1 and CDR2: MNHEY, SVGAGI. The CDR3 loop spans 14 amino acids. The V and J ends lost 6 bases and 5 bases, in that order; junction bases with no gene match: 7. The DNA of the CDR3 is TGTGCCAGCAGCCCCCGACAGGGATATCAGCCCCAGCATTTT. This codes for CASSPRQGYQPQHF.

The genes are TRBV9 and TRBJ1-2; 7 bases line up with TRBD1. The V gene end was trimmed by 0 bases and the J gene end by 1 base; junction bases not matched to a gene: 6. In germline, CDR1 is SGDLS, CDR2 YYNGEE. The CDR3 consists of 16 residues. The CDR3 DNA reads TGTGCCAGCAGCGTAGAGGCGGGACAGCTTAACTATGGCTACACCTTC. It encodes CASSVEAGQLNYGYTF. Full variable domain (remainder filled in from reference TRBV9 and TRBJ1-2): DSGVTQTPKHLITATGQRVTLRCSPRSGDLSVYWYQQSLDQGLQFLIQYYNGEERAKGNILERFSAQQFPDLHSELNLSSLELGDSALYFCASSVEAGQLNYGYTFGSGTRLTVV.

J is TRBJ2-3 and V is TRBV9, with 7 nucleotides matching TRBD2. The CDR3 consists of 14 residues. Germline CDR1 is SGDLS and CDR2 is YYNGEE. Losses at the gene ends were 0 bases for V and 6 bases for J; bases not matched to a gene: 4. In DNA form, the CDR3 reads TGTGCCAGCAGCGTAGCGGTCGGGGGGGATACGCAGTATTTT. The encoded protein is CASSVAVGGDTQYF.

This rearrangement joins TRBV12-3 or TRBV12-4 to TRBJ2-7; perhaps TRBD1 as D (6 bases). V lost 5 bases to trimming and J lost 10 bases, with 12 bases between them. The CDR3 covers 11 residues. CDR3 region: CASSATGLQYF. The CDR3 region has the DNA TGTGCCAGCAGTGCTACAGGGTTACAGTACTTC.

This chain connects TRBV5-1 to TRBJ1-1; 9 bases are a match to TRBD1. This CDR3 region has 15 residues. J was trimmed by 4 bases and V by 2 bases; bases with no gene match: 6. Germline V gene data show CDR1 as SGHRS and CDR2 as YFSETQ. The CDR3 DNA is TGCGCCAGCAGCTTACTGACAGGGGGGAGCACTGAAGCTTTCTTT. Residues: CASSLLTGGSTEAFF.

The chain uses TRBV24-1 and TRBJ2-1, with 9 bases identical to TRBD1. V trimming: 5 bases; J trimming: 8 bases; junction bases outside the gene matches: 6. Germline assignment: CDR1 KGHDR and CDR2 SFDVKD. The CDR3 is 14 residues long. The CDR3 region is CATSGGTGFDEQFF. Written as DNA, the CDR3 is TGTGCCACCAGTGGGGGGACAGGGTTCGATGAGCAGTTCTTC.

The V call is TRBV19, the J call TRBJ1-6, with D hard to call. There are 16 residues in the CDR3. Between the trimmed V and J ends, which lost 3 bases and 8 bases, there was a span of 17 bases. CDR1 is LNHDA, CDR2 SQIVND, per germline (reference sequence). The CDR3 DNA reads as TGTGCCAGTAGTATGATACGGGATCTAAGAGATTCACCCCTCCACTTT. Amino acids: CASSMIRDLRDSPLHF.

J is TRBJ2-7 and V is TRBV5-1, with 7 positions matching TRBD1. The J segment lost 7 bases and the V segment lost 1 base, leaving 2 bases of the junction unmatched. CDR3 length: 12 residues. Germline CDR1 is SGHRS and CDR2 is YFSETQ. The CDR3 reads CASSLTGEEQYF. For the CDR3, the DNA is TGCGCCAGCAGCTTGACAGGGGAAGAGCAGTACTTC.

The chain has TRBV6-2 or TRBV6-3 and TRBJ2-3; TRBD2 matches 11 bases. CDR3 size: 16 residues. J lost 0 bases, V lost 6 bases, and 5 bases had no gene match. CDR1 is MNHEY and CDR2 is SVGEGT in the germline V gene. The CDR3 DNA reads as TGTGCCAGCAGACCTAGCGGGGGGAGAAGCACAGATACGCAGTATTTT. Its protein product is CASRPSGGRSTDTQYF.

CDR3 coding DNA: TGTGCCAGCAGCTTAAGGGTTGGAGGAAGGGTTGGGTACGAGCAGTACTTC. Translated, it gives CASSLRVGGRVGYEQYF. V gene TRBV7-6 combines with J gene TRBJ2-7; tentative D call: TRBD2 (5 bases). Trimming cost V 2 bases and J 4 bases, with 21 bases left between them. Germline V CDR1 and CDR2: SGHVS, FNYEAQ. This CDR3 is built from 17 residues.

The chain links TRBV11-2 to TRBJ1-2; a possible D gene is TRBD1 (6 bases). Germline V gives CDR1 SGHAT, CDR2 FQNNGV. The V end lost 3 bases, the J end lost 7 bases, and 15 bases lay between the germline ends. The CDR3 runs to 14 residues. CDR3 nucleotide sequence: TGTGCCAGCAGCTTTAAACAGGGCCCGAGTGGCTACACCTTC. Its translation is CASSFKQGPSGYTF.

This clone was counted a single time. The chain is built from TRBV11-2 and TRBJ1-6; tentative D call: TRBD1 (6 bases). Germline V lookup: CDR1 SGHAT, CDR2 FQNNGV. CDR3 size: 14 residues. The ends were cut back, 5 bases at V and 7 bases at J, with 12 bases in the middle. The CDR3 nucleotides are TGTGCCAGCAGCATACAGGGTTGGAATTCACCCCTCCACTTT. As protein: CASSIQGWNSPLHF.

This clone was seen a single time. This sequence joins TRBV7-3 and TRBJ1-1, with a weak D call TRBD1 (5 bases). Germline CDR1 reads SGHTA; CDR2 reads FQGTGA. The CDR3 contains 13 residues. With 5 bases removed from V and 1 base from J, the gap between germline ends came to 8 bases. CDR3 nucleotide sequence: TGTGCCAGCAGCAACGGACAGAACACTGAAGCTTTCTTT. Translated: CASSNGQNTEAFF.

The chain is built from TRBV2 and TRBJ1-4; 11 bases are shared with TRBD1. CDR3 size: 15 residues. The germline gives CDR1 SNHLY, CDR2 FYNNEI. The V segment lost 6 bases and the J segment 8 bases; nucleotides outside the gene matches: 8. The CDR3: CASRGQGARMEKLFF. CDR3 in DNA: TGTGCCAGCAGAGGACAGGGGGCGCGGATGGAAAAACTGTTTTTT.

This chain connects TRBV2 to TRBJ2-2; D is possibly TRBD2 (7 bases). V shed 1 base and J shed 4 bases, with 10 bases lying between them. The CDR3 consists of 15 residues. Germline V gene sequence: CDR1 SNHLY, CDR2 FYNNEI. CDR3 loop: CASSEVGGPTGELFF. In DNA, the CDR3 is TGTGCCAGCAGTGAAGTGGGGGGGCCCACCGGGGAGCTGTTTTTT.

The chain links TRBV6-2 or TRBV6-3 to TRBJ1-1; no clear D gene. Germline V lookup: CDR1 MNHEY, CDR2 SVGEGT. The length of the CDR3 is 13 residues. The V end was cut by 4 bases, the J end by 1 base, with 7 bases between. The CDR3 region has the DNA TGTGCCAGCAGTTTCTCGAGGAACACTGAAGCTTTCTTT. Protein product: CASSFSRNTEAFF.